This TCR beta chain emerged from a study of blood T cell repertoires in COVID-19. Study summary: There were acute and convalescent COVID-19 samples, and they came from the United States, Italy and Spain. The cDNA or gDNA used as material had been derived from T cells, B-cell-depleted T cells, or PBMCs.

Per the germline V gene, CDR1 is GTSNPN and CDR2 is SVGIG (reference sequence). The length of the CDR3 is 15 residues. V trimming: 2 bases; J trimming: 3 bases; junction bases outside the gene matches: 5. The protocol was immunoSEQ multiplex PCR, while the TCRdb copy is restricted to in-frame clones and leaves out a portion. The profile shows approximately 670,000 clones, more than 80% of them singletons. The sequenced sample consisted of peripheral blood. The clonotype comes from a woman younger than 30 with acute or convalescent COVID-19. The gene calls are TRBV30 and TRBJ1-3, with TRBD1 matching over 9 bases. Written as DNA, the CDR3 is TGTGCCTGGAGTCAGGACAGGGGTAATGGAAACACCATATATTTT. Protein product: CAWSQDRGNGNTIYF.